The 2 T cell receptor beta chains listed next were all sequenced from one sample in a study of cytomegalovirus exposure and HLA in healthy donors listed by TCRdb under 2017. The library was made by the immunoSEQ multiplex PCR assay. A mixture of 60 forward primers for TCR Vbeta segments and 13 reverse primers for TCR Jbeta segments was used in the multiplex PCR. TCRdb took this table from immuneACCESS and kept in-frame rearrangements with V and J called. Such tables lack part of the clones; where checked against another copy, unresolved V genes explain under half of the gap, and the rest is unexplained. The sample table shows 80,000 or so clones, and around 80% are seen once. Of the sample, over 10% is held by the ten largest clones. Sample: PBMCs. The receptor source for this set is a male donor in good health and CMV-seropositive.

CDR3: CATQTGGVDYGYTF. The CDR3 nucleotides are TGTGCCACTCAGACAGGGGGCGTAGACTATGGCTACACCTTC. The V gene is TRBV10-3, the J gene TRBJ1-2, with TRBD1 identical over 10 bases. Germline V CDR1 and CDR2: ENHRY, SYGVKD. The CDR3 totals 14 residues. The V gene end was trimmed by 10 bases and the J gene end by 3 bases; junction bases not matched to a gene: 8.

This CDR3 reads CASSFTGGGNTEAFF. The CDR3 nucleotides read TGCGCCAGCAGCTTTACAGGGGGCGGGAACACTGAAGCTTTCTTT. The V call is TRBV5-1, the J call TRBJ1-1; 9 nucleotides agree with TRBD1. The CDR3 runs 15 residues. V was pared by 2 bases and J by 1 base, with 3 bases of the junction left unmatched. Per germline, CDR1 SGHRS and CDR2 YFSETQ.